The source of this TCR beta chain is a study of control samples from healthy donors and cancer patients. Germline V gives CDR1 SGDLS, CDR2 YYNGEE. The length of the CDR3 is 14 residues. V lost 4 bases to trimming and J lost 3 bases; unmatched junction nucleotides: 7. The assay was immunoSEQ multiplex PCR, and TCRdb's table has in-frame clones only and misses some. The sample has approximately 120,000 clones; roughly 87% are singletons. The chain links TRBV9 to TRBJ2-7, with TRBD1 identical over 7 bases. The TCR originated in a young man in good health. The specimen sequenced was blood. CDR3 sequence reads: CASSPFRDSYEQYF. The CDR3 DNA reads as TGTGCCAGCAGCCCATTCCGGGACAGCTACGAGCAGTACTTC.